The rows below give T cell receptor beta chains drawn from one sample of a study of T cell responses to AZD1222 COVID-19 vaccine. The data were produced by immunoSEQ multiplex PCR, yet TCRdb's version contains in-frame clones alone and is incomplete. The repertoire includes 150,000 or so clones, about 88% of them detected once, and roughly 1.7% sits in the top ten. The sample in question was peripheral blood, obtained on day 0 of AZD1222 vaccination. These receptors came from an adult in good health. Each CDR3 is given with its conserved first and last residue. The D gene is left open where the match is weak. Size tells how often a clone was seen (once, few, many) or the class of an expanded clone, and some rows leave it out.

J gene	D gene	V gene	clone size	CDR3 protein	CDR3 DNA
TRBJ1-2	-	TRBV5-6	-	CASSQGGSGYTF	TGTGCCAGCAGCCAGGGAGGTTCTGGCTACACCTTC
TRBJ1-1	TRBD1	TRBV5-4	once	CASRGQGDTEAFF	TGTGCCAGCAGGGGACAGGGGGACACTGAAGCTTTCTTT
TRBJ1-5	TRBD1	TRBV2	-	CASSEVDRVVEPQHF	TGTGCCAGCAGTGAAGTCGACAGGGTCGTGGAGCCCCAGCATTTT
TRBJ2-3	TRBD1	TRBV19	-	CASSSGQGKNTQYF	TGTGCCAGTAGTTCGGGACAGGGAAAAAATACGCAGTATTTT
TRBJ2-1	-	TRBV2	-	CASSGQYNEQFF	TGTGCCAGCAGTGGACAGTACAATGAGCAGTTCTTC
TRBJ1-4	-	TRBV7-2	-	CASSLGGRADEKLFF	TGTGCCAGCAGCTTAGGCGGCAGGGCGGATGAAAAACTGTTTTTT
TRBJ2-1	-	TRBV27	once	CASSWGINEQFF	TGTGCCAGCAGTTGGGGGATCAATGAGCAGTTCTTC
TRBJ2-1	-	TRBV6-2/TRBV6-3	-	CASSYSPAGLYNEQFF	TGTGCCAGCAGTTACTCTCCAGCGGGTCTTTACAATGAGCAGTTCTTC
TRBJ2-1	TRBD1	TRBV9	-	CASSLSEGQGDNEQFF	TGTGCCAGCAGCCTAAGCGAGGGACAGGGAGACAATGAGCAGTTCTTC
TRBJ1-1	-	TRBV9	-	CASSLTPGGKDTEAFF	TGTGCCAGCAGCCTTACCCCGGGGGGCAAGGACACTGAAGCTTTCTTT
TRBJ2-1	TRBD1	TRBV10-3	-	CAISGTGGRSLNNEQFF	TGTGCCATCAGTGGGACAGGGGGCCGAAGCTTAAACAATGAGCAGTTCTTC
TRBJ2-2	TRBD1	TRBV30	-	CAWSTGAGELFF	TGTGCCTGGAGTACAGGGGCCGGGGAGCTGTTTTTT
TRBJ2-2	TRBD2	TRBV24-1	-	CATSDFRLAGDTGELFF	TGTGCCACCAGTGATTTTAGGCTAGCGGGAGACACCGGGGAGCTGTTTTTT
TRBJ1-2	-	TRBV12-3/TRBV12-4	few	CASRGDYGDGYTF	TGTGCCAGCAGGGGCGACTATGGGGATGGCTACACCTTC
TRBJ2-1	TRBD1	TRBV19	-	CASSPRTGYNEQFF	TGTGCCAGTAGTCCTCGGACAGGCTACAATGAGCAGTTCTTC
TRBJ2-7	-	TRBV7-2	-	CASSLTGKGYEQYF	TGTGCCAGCAGCTTAACTGGGAAGGGCTACGAGCAGTACTTC
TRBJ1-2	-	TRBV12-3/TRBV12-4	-	CASSRYGYTF	TGTGCCAGCAGCCGCTATGGCTACACCTTC
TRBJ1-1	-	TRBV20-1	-	CSASFSRDTEAFF	TGCAGTGCTAGTTTTTCCCGAGACACTGAAGCTTTCTTT
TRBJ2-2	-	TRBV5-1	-	CATSSSGLFNTGELFF	TGCGCAACCTCTTCCTCTGGACTGTTTAACACCGGGGAGCTGTTTTTT
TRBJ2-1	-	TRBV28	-	CASTTVGAPRGNEQFF	TGTGCCAGCACCACCGTCGGGGCTCCTCGCGGCAATGAGCAGTTCTTC
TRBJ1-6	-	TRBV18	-	CASSQAGGSPLHF	TGTGCCAGCTCACAGGCAGGAGGTTCACCCCTCCACTTT
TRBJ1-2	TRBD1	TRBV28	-	CASSTTGNGYTF	TGTGCCAGCAGTACGACAGGGAATGGCTACACCTTC
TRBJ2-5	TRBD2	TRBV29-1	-	CSVRLAQETQYF	TGCAGCGTTCGACTAGCGCAAGAGACCCAGTACTTC
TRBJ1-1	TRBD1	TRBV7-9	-	CASSLRTGGNTEAFF	TGTGCCAGCAGCTTAAGGACAGGGGGGAACACTGAAGCTTTCTTT
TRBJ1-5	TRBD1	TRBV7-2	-	CASSPQGGQGFQPQHF	TGTGCCAGCAGCCCACAGGGTGGACAGGGATTTCAGCCCCAGCATTTT
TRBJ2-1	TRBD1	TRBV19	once	CATDRANEQFF	TGTGCTACGGACAGGGCCAATGAGCAGTTCTTC
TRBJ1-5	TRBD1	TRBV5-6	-	CASSGGSGQPQHF	TGTGCCAGCTCAGGGGGCAGTGGTCAGCCCCAGCATTTT
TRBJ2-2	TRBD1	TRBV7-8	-	CASSIKGITGASTGELFF	TGTGCCAGCAGCATAAAAGGGATTACAGGGGCAAGCACCGGGGAGCTGTTTTTT
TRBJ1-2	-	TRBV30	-	CAWSVGSNNYGYTF	TGTGCCTGGAGTGTGGGCAGTAATAACTATGGCTACACCTTC
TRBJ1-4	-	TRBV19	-	CASSARSASEKLFF	TGTGCCAGTAGTGCCCGGTCCGCGAGCGAAAAACTGTTTTTT
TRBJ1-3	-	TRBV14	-	CASSSPGSTFGNTIYF	TGTGCCAGCAGCTCTCCAGGATCCACGTTTGGAAACACCATATATTTT